This T cell receptor beta chain came from a study of blood T cell repertoires in COVID-19. Overall study context: Material from acute and convalescent COVID-19 was sourced from the United States, Italy and Spain. From T cells, B-cell-depleted T cells, or PBMCs came the material, which was cDNA or gDNA.

In germline, CDR1 is MNHEY, CDR2 SVGAGI. The CDR3 contains 15 residues. Losses at the gene ends were 7 bases for V and 5 bases for J; bases not matched to a gene: 8. Per the original data handling: Reference gene primer amplification in the assay estimated nucleated cell counts. Profiled with immunoSEQ multiplex PCR; TCRdb holds only in-frame clones, not every one. That table gives V, J and clone size, and the DNA gave D and trimming. This table holds about 130,000 clones, over 80% found once. Sequenced input: peripheral blood. The chain joins TRBV6-5 to TRBJ2-2; 9 bases line up with TRBD1. This TCR derives from a man in his forties or fifties with active COVID-19. This CDR3 is CASTKPGTGTGELFF. DNA for the CDR3: TGTGCCAGCACCAAACCGGGGACAGGGACCGGGGAGCTGTTTTTT.